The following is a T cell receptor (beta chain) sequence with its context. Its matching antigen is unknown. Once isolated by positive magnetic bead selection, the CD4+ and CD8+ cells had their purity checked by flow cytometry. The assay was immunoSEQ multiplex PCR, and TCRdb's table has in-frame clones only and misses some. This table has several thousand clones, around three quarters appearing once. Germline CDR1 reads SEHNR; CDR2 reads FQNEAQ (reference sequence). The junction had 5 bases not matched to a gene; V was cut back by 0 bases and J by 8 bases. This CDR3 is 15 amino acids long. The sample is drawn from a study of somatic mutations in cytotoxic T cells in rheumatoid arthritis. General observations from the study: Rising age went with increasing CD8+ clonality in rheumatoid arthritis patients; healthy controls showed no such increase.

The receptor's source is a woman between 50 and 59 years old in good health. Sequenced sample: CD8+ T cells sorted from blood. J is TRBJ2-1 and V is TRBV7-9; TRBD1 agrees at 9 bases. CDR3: CASSLAGTGMDEQFF. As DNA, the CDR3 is TGTGCCAGCAGCTTAGCTGGGACAGGGATGGATGAGCAGTTCTTC.